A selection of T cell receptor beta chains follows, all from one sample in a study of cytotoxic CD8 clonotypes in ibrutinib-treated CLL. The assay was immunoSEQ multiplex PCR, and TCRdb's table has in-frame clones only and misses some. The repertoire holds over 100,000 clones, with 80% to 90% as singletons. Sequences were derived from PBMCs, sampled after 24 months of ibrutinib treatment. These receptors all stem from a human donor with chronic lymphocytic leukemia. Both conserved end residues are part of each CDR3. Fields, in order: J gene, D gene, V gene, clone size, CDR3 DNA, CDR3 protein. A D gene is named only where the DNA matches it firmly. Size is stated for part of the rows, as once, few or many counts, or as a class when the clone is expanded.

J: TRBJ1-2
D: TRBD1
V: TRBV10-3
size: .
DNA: TGTGCCATCAAGGACAGGGGTGGCTACACCTTC
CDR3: CAIKDRGGYTF

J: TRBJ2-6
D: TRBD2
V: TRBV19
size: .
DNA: TGTGCCAGTAGTATGGGAGGGACTGGGGCCAACGTCCTGACTTTC
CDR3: CASSMGGTGANVLTF

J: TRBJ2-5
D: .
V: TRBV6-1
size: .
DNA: TGTGCCAGCAGTGATGGACCACAAGAGACCCAGTACTTC
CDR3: CASSDGPQETQYF

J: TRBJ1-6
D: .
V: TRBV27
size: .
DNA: TGTGCCACCGCGCGGGGTTCTAGTTCACCCCTCCACTTT
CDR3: CATARGSSSPLHF

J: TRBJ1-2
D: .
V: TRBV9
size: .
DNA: TGTGCCAGCAGCGCTTCGGGTGTCGGCTACACCTTC
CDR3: CASSASGVGYTF

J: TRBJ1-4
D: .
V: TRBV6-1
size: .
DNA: TGTGCCAGCAGTGAGGGGGGAACTAATGAAAAACTGTTTTTT
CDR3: CASSEGGTNEKLFF

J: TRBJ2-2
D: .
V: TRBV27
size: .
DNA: TGTGCCAGCAGTTCTAACCCGAGCACCGGGGAGCTGTTTTTT
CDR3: CASSSNPSTGELFF

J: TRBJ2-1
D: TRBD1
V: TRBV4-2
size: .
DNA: TGTGCCAGCAGCCAAGAAGGGGACAGGGCTTACAATGAGCAGTTCTTC
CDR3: CASSQEGDRAYNEQFF

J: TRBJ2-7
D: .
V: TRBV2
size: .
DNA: TGTGCCAGCGGCTTCCCCCGAGGGACCTACGAGCAGTACTTC
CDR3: CASGFPRGTYEQYF

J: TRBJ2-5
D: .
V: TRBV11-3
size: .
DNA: TGTGCCAGCAGCTTAGCAACGGGGGAGACCCAGTACTTC
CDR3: CASSLATGETQYF

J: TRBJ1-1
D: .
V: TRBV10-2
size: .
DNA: TGCGCCAGCAGGCACAGGAACTCTGAAGCTTTCTTT
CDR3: CASRHRNSEAFF

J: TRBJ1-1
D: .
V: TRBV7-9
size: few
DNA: TGTGCCAGCAGCCGCCTCCTTTCGCAGCTCCAAGCTTTCTTT
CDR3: CASSRLLSQLQAFF

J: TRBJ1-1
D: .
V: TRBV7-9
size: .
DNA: TGTGCCAGCAGCTCGAGGGATACGACAACTGAAGCTTTCTTT
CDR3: CASSSRDTTTEAFF

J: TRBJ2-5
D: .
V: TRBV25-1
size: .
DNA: TGTGCCAGCAGTGAATCCCGGACCGCGCTTGGAGAGACCCAGTACTTC
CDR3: CASSESRTALGETQYF

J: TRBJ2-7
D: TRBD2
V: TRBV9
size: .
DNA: TGTGCCAGCAGCGCTGCTAGCGGGAGAATCAACGAGCAGTACTTC
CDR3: CASSAASGRINEQYF

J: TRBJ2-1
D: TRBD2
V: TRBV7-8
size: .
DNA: TGTGCCAGCAGCTTAGCGCTATCGCTAGCGGGGATCTCCTACAATGAGCAGTTCTTC
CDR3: CASSLALSLAGISYNEQFF

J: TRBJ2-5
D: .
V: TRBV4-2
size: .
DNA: TGTGCCAGCAGCCCGACTACGAGATCGCCTCAAGAGACCCAGTACTTC
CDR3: CASSPTTRSPQETQYF